These 18 T cell receptor beta chains originate from one sample sequenced in a study of blood T cell repertoires in COVID-19. Generated by immunoSEQ multiplex PCR, the TCRdb table keeps only in-frame clones and is missing some. The data hold 100,000 to 150,000 clones, with roughly 69% observed a single time. The specimen sequenced was peripheral blood. Receptor source: a woman in her 70s with acute or convalescent COVID-19.

This clone was picked up a small number of times. The chain joins TRBV6-6 to TRBJ1-1; a possible D gene is TRBD1 (6 bases). The CDR3 runs to 12 residues. The ends were cut back, 5 bases at V and 8 bases at J, with 12 bases in the middle. Germline V gene lookup returns CDR1 MNHNY and CDR2 SVGAGI (reference sequence). CDR3 loop: CASSHPQGEAFF. In DNA, the CDR3 is TGTGCCAGCAGTCACCCACAGGGCGAAGCTTTCTTT.

This chain connects TRBV27 to TRBJ2-1; 14 positions match TRBD2. This CDR3 comprises 16 residues. Germline CDR1 MNHEY, CDR2 SMNVEV (reference sequence). V was clipped by 6 bases and J by 9 bases; unmatched bases: 10. The CDR3 DNA sequence: TGTGCCAGCAGCCCAAATAGACTAGCGGGAGGGGGTGAGCAGTTCTTC. This sequence encodes CASSPNRLAGGGEQFF.

The rearrangement joins TRBV30 to TRBJ1-1, with D possibly TRBD1 on 5 matching bases. The germline gives CDR1 GTSNPN, CDR2 SVGIG (reference sequence). This CDR3 is 11 amino acids long. Between the trimmed V and J ends, which lost 4 bases and 8 bases, there was a span of 11 bases. The CDR3 here is CAWKLGREAFF. The DNA of the CDR3 is TGTGCCTGGAAGCTGGGGCGCGAAGCTTTCTTT.

This clone was detected only a few times. This chain connects TRBV5-4 to TRBJ2-1; 7 bases align to TRBD2. The J segment lost 5 bases and the V segment lost 4 bases, leaving 12 bases of the junction unmatched. Germline V lookup: CDR1 SGHNT, CDR2 YYREEE (reference sequence). This CDR3 comprises 16 residues. The CDR3 bases are TGTGCCAGCAGCCCTCTTCGTGCTAGCGGTCACAATGAGCAGTTCTTC. It encodes CASSPLRASGHNEQFF. Full variable domain (missing parts from reference TRBV5-4 and TRBJ2-1): ETGVTQSPTHLIKTRGQQVTLRCSSQSGHNTVSWYQQALGQGPQFIFQYYREEENGRGNFPPRFSGLQFPNYSSELNVNALELDDSALYLCASSPLRASGHNEQFFGPGTRLTVL.

V gene TRBV6-2 or TRBV6-3 combines with J gene TRBJ2-7; TRBD1 aligns across 7 bases. CDR1 MNHEY and CDR2 SVGEGT come from the germline V gene. V was clipped by 2 bases and J by 0 bases; unmatched bases: 4. CDR3 size: 15 residues. CDR3 in amino acids: CASSYSDRASYEQYF. DNA for the CDR3: TGTGCCAGCAGTTACAGCGACAGGGCCTCCTACGAGCAGTACTTC.

This clone was seen just once. The chain employs TRBV30 and TRBJ1-2; D is uncertain. Per germline, CDR1 GTSNPN and CDR2 SVGIG (reference sequence). V gave up 1 base and J gave up 4 bases, with 16 bases separating them. This CDR3 has 15 residues. CDR3 bases: TGTGCCTGGAGTGACCGAGGGCGGGCTGTCTATGGCTACACCTTC. It translates to CAWSDRGRAVYGYTF.

This clone was seen just once. The chain carries TRBV3-1 (or the pseudogene TRBV3-2) and TRBJ2-7; 9 bases align to TRBD1. With 4 bases clipped from V and 2 bases from J, the junction kept 6 bases outside the gene matches. This CDR3 has 15 residues. Germline V gene sequence: CDR1 LGHDT, CDR2 YNNKEL (reference sequence). As DNA, the CDR3 is TGTGCCAGCAGCCTGCCGGGACAGGGCCCCTACGAGCAGTACTTC. Its translation is CASSLPGQGPYEQYF.

The chain couples TRBV5-1 to TRBJ2-5; 7 nucleotides align to TRBD2. V was pared by 0 bases and J by 2 bases, with 7 bases of the junction left unmatched. The germline V gene has CDR1 SGHRS and CDR2 YFSETQ. The CDR3 runs to 16 residues. The CDR3 nucleotides are TGCGCCAGCAGCTTGGCCGGGGGGATGGGGCAAGAGACCCAGTACTTC. This codes for CASSLAGGMGQETQYF. The full variable domain, with the rest looked up from reference TRBV5-1 and TRBJ2-5, is KAGVTQTPRYLIKTRGQQVTLSCSPISGHRSVSWYQQTPGQGLQFLFEYFSETQRNKGNFPGRFSGRQFSNSRSEMNVSTLELGDSALYLCASSLAGGMGQETQYFGPGTRLLVL.

The V gene is TRBV12-3 or TRBV12-4, the J gene TRBJ1-2, with 7 bases lining up with TRBD1. V lost 6 bases and J lost 6; bases outside the gene matches: 7. This CDR3 comprises 13 residues. DNA of the CDR3: TGTGCCAGCAGGGACAGGTACTTAGATGGCTACACCTTC. It codes for CASRDRYLDGYTF.

This clone has only a few counts. V is TRBV25-1 and J is TRBJ1-1; D not resolved. V gave up 8 bases and J gave up 7 bases, with 17 bases separating them. CDR3 length equals 13 residues. Germline V gene lookup returns CDR1 MGHDK and CDR2 SYGVNS. The CDR3: CASSRPGRSEAFF. CDR3 DNA sequence: TGTGCCAGCTCGCGACCCGGGAGGAGTGAAGCTTTCTTT.

The rearrangement uses TRBV5-1 and TRBJ1-5; D remains unclear. CDR1 SGHRS and CDR2 YFSETQ come from the germline V gene. The CDR3 extends over 13 amino acids. Trimming cost V 0 bases and J 4 bases, with 5 bases left between them. CDR3 DNA: TGCGCCAGCAGCTTGGCGGGAAATCAGCCCCAGCATTTT. Translating it yields CASSLAGNQPQHF.

V and J are TRBV25-1 and TRBJ1-4; TRBD1 aligns across 7 bases. The J segment lost 8 bases and the V segment lost 1 base, leaving 7 bases of the junction unmatched. CDR1 MGHDK and CDR2 SYGVNS come from the germline V gene. CDR3 size: 15 residues. CDR3 bases: TGTGCCAGCAGTGAATCGACAGGGTCCGGAGAAAAACTGTTTTTT. This sequence encodes CASSESTGSGEKLFF.

This rearrangement joins TRBV10-1 to TRBJ2-3; 8 nucleotides match TRBD2. Germline CDR1 and CDR2: WNHNN and SYGVQD (reference sequence). Unmatched junction bases numbered 7, after V lost 3 bases and J lost 5 bases. CDR3 size: 15 residues. CDR3 coding DNA: TGCGCCAGCAGTGACTCGCGGGGGGCTGGAGATACGCAGTATTTT. Translating it yields CASSDSRGAGDTQYF.

The V gene is TRBV6-5, the J gene TRBJ2-7; perhaps TRBD1 as D (6 bases). CDR3 length equals 13 residues. V lost 6 bases and J 5 bases, leaving 14 bases between the germline ends. Germline V CDR1 and CDR2: MNHEY, SVGAGI. CDR3: CASRDSRNHEQYF. DNA for the CDR3: TGTGCCAGCAGGGACAGTCGGAACCACGAGCAGTACTTC.

The J gene is TRBJ1-1, the V gene TRBV6-6; 9 bases match TRBD1. The CDR3 spans 15 residues. The ends lost 4 bases at V and 3 bases at J; junction bases unmatched: 6. CDR1 is MNHNY, CDR2 SVGAGI, per germline (reference sequence). CDR3 amino acids: CASSFKDRGDTEAFF. In DNA form, the CDR3 reads TGTGCCAGCAGTTTCAAGGACAGGGGAGACACTGAAGCTTTCTTT.

The chain couples TRBV5-1 to TRBJ2-1; 9 nucleotides line up with TRBD2. This CDR3 spans 18 amino acids. Germline CDR1 reads SGHRS; CDR2 reads YFSETQ. V shed 0 bases and J 1 base; nucleotides not matched to a gene: 8. CDR3 DNA sequence: TGCGCCAGCAGCTTGGGCGGCCCTAGCGGGATTTCCTACAATGAGCAGTTCTTC. It is translated as CASSLGGPSGISYNEQFF.

As DNA, the CDR3 is TGTGCCATCAGTGAGTCGAAACAGGGAACCGGGGAGCTGTTTTTT. Protein product: CAISESKQGTGELFF. The chain carries TRBV10-3 and TRBJ2-2; D is possibly TRBD1 (6 bases). CDR1 is ENHRY and CDR2 is SYGVKD in the germline V gene. The CDR3 runs to 15 residues. V lost 0 bases and J lost 5, with 10 bases in between.

The V gene is TRBV5-1, the J gene TRBJ2-3; 7 bases agree with TRBD2. The V gene end was trimmed by 4 bases and the J gene end by 3 bases; junction bases not matched to a gene: 8. Germline-derived CDR1 and CDR2 are SGHRS and YFSETQ. The CDR3 loop spans 15 amino acids. The CDR3 protein is CASSGGGLSTDTQYF. The CDR3 bases are TGCGCCAGCAGCGGGGGAGGGCTTTCGACAGATACGCAGTATTTT.